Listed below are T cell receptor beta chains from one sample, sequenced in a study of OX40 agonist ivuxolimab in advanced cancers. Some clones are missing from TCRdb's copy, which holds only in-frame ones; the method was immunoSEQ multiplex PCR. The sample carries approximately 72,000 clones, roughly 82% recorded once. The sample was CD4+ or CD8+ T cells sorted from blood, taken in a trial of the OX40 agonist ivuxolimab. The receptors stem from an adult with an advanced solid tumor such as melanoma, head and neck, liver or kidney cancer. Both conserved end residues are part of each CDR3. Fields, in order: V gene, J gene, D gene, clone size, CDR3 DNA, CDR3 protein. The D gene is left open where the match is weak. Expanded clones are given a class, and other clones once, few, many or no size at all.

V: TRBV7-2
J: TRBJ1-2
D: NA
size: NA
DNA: TGTGCCAGCAGCTTAGCGGTCAGGGGCGACTATGGCTACACCTTC
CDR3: CASSLAVRGDYGYTF

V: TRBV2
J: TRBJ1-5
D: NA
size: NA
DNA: TGTGCCAGCAGTGACTATTCGGGATATCAGCCCCAGCATTTT
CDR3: CASSDYSGYQPQHF

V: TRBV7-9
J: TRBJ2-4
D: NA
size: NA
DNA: TGTGCCAGCAGCCCCCTCCCAGGGTTAGCCAAAAACATTCAGTACTTC
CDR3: CASSPLPGLAKNIQYF

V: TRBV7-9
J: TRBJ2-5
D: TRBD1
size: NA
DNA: TGTGCCAGCAGTTCTATCGGACAGGGGCAAGAGACCCAGTACTTC
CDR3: CASSSIGQGQETQYF

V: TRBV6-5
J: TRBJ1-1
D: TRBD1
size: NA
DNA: TGTGCCAGCAGGCGGGACAGCGTGAGGAGCACTGAAGCTTTCTTT
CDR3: CASRRDSVRSTEAFF

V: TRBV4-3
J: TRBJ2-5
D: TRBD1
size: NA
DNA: TGCGCCAGCAGCCAATCTCACAGGGGCGGAGAGACCCAGTACTTC
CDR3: CASSQSHRGGETQYF

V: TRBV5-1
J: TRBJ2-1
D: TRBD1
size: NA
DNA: TGCGCCAGCAGCTTGGACGGGACAGGGTACAATGAGCAGTTCTTC
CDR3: CASSLDGTGYNEQFF

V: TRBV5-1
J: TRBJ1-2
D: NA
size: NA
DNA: TGCGCCAGCAGCTTGGAGGGTCGCGACTATGGCTACACCTTC
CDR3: CASSLEGRDYGYTF

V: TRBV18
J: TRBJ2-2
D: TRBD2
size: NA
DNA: TGTGCCAGCTCACCAACGATAGCGGGAGTCACCGGGGAGCTGTTTTTT
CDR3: CASSPTIAGVTGELFF

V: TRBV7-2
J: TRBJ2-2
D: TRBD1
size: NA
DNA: TGTGCCAGCAGCTTAGCTCCGGGACAGGGGAAAGAGCTGTTTTTT
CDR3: CASSLAPGQGKELFF

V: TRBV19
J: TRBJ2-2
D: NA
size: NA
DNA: TGTGCCAGTAGGAACCTAGTAGCTGGAGCTTGGACCGGGGAGCTGTTTTTT
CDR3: CASRNLVAGAWTGELFF

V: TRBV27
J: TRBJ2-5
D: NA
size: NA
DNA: TGTGCCAGCAGTTTCGGTCCGGGTGAGACCCAGTACTTC
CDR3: CASSFGPGETQYF

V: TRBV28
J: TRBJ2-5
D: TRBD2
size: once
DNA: TGTGCCAGCAGCTACCCGCGGCCTAGCGGGAGTAAGACCCAGTACTTC
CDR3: CASSYPRPSGSKTQYF

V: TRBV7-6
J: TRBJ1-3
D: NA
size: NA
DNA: TGTGCCAGCAGCTTTGGGGGGGGATCCTCTGGAAACACCATATATTTT
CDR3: CASSFGGGSSGNTIYF

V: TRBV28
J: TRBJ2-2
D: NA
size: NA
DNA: TGTGCCAGCAGGAGTGGCGGGGCGAACACCGGGGAGCTGTTTTTT
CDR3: CASRSGGANTGELFF

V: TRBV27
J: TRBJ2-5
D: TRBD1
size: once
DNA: TGTGCCAGCAGTTCCCAATCGGACAGGCCTCTCCAGACCCAGTACTTC
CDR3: CASSSQSDRPLQTQYF

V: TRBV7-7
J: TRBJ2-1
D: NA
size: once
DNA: TGTGCCAGCAGCTTCGGACAGAACAATGAGCAGTTCTTC
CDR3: CASSFGQNNEQFF

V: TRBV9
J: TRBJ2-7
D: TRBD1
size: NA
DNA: TGTGCCAGCAGCGTAGGGACAGGGTTGTCCTACGAGCAGTACTTC
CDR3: CASSVGTGLSYEQYF

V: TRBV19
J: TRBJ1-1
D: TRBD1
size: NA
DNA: TGTGCCAGTATTAAAAGGGACAGTCTCACTGAAGCTTTCTTT
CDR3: CASIKRDSLTEAFF

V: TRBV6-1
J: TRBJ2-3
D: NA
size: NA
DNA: TGTGCCAGCAGTACAGGGCTGGGCACAGATACGCAGTATTTT
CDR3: CASSTGLGTDTQYF

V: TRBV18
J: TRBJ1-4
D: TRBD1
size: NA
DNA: TGTGCCAGCCGGGACAGCTCAAATGAAAAACTGTTTTTT
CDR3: CASRDSSNEKLFF

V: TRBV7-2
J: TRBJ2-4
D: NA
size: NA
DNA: TGTGCCAGCAGCTTAGACGGGACACTGCCGGGCATTCAGTACTTC
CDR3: CASSLDGTLPGIQYF

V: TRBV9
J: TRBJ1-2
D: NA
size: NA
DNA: TGTGCCAGCAACGTCCCTCAGGCCCTTAACTATGGCTACACCTTC
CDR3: CASNVPQALNYGYTF

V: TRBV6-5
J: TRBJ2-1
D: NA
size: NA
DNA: TGTGCCAGCAGGACCGGGCGGGGTGAGCAGTTCTTC
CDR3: CASRTGRGEQFF

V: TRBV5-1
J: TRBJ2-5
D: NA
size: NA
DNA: TGCGCCAGCAGTCCCAGCGGCATTCAAGAGACCCAGTACTTC
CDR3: CASSPSGIQETQYF

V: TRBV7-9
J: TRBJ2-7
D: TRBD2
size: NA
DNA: TGTGCCAGCAGCTTAGAGGGGACTAGCGTCGAGCAGTACTTC
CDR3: CASSLEGTSVEQYF

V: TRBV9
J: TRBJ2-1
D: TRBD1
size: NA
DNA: TGTGCCAGCAGCCTTACAGGGGACCCCTACAATGAGCAGTTCTTC
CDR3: CASSLTGDPYNEQFF

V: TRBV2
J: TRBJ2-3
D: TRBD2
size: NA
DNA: TGTGCCAGCAGCGCCGGGACTAGCGGGAACACAGATACGCAGTATTTT
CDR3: CASSAGTSGNTDTQYF

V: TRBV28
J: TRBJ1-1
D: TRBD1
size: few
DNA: TGTGCCAGCAGACTACAGGGGATGAACACTGAAGCTTTCTTT
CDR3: CASRLQGMNTEAFF

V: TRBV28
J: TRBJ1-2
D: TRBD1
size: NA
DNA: TGTGCCAGCAGTGAACCGGACAGGGGGCACTATGGCTACACCTTC
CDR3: CASSEPDRGHYGYTF

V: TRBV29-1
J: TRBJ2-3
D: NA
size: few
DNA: TGCAGCGTTGAGGGGGGCGCAGCAGATACGCAGTATTTT
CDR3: CSVEGGAADTQYF

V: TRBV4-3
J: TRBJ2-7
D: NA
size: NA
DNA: TGCGCCAGCAGCCAAGATCCAGTCAATGCCCCACAGTACTTC
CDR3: CASSQDPVNAPQYF

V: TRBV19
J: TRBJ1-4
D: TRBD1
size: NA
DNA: TGTGCCACTAGTAGGATACAGGGGGCGCAGGCTGAAAAACTGTTTTTT
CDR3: CATSRIQGAQAEKLFF

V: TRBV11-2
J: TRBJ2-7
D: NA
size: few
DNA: TGTGCCAGCAGCTCCTCAGGGAACATCTACGAGCAGTACTTC
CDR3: CASSSSGNIYEQYF

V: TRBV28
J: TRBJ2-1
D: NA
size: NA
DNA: TGTGCCAGCATGTTGTCAGCCATCTCCTACAATGAGCAGTTCTTC
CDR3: CASMLSAISYNEQFF

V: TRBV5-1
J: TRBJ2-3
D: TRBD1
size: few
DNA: TGCGCCAGCAGCGCCCGCCCCTTTTTTGGGACAGACTCTACAGATACGCAGTATTTT
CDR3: CASSARPFFGTDSTDTQYF

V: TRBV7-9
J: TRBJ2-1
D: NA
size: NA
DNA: TGTGCCAGCAGCCCAAAGGTCTTC
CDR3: CASSPKVF

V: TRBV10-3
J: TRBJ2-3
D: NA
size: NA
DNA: TGTGCCATCAGTGAGTCGGGGGGCGCGGGTACAGATACGCAGTATTTT
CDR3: CAISESGGAGTDTQYF

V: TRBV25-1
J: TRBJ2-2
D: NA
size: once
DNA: TGTGCCAGCAGTGAATCCAAGACAGGTTGGGCCGGGGAGCTGTTTTTT
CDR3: CASSESKTGWAGELFF

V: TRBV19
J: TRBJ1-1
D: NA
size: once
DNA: TGTGCCAGTAGTCGGCAAAGGACTGAAGCTTTCTTT
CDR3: CASSRQRTEAFF

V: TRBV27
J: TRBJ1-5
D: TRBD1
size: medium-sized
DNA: TGTGCCAGCAGTCCCGGGACAGGGCCCAAGCAGCCCCAGCATTTT
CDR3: CASSPGTGPKQPQHF

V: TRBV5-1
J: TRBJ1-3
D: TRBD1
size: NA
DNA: TGCGCCAGCAGCTTGGCACAGGGGAGAGGAAACACCATATATTTT
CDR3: CASSLAQGRGNTIYF

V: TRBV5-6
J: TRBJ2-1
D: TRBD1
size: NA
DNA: TGTGCCAGCAGCTTGGGACAGGGCGGCTACAATGAGCAGTTCTTC
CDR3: CASSLGQGGYNEQFF

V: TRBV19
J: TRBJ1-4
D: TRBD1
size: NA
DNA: TGTGCCAGTAGGGATCCGGGACAGCCAACTAATGAAAAACTGTTTTTT
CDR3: CASRDPGQPTNEKLFF

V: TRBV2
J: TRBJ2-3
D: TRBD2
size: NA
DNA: TGTGCCAGCAGTGTCCCTATAGCGGGAAGGGGGGCAGATACGCAGTATTTT
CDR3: CASSVPIAGRGADTQYF

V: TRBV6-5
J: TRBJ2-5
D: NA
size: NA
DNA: TGTGCCAGCAGTTACCAAAAGAGTCGAGGGGAGACCCAGTACTTC
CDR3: CASSYQKSRGETQYF

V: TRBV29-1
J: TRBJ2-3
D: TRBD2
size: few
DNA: TGCAGCGTTGAAGGACTAGCGGGAGGATATACGCAGTATTTT
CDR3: CSVEGLAGGYTQYF

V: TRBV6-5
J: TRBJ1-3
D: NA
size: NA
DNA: TGTGCCAGCAGTTGGACGGAGGGAAACACCATATATTTT
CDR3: CASSWTEGNTIYF

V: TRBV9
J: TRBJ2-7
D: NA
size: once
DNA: TGTGCCAGCAGCGTAGAGATAGGACGCACCACCGAGCAGTACTTC
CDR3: CASSVEIGRTTEQYF

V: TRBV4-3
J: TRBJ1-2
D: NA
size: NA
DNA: TGCGCCAGCAGCCAAGATCATATCGGGACTGGCTACACCTTC
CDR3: CASSQDHIGTGYTF

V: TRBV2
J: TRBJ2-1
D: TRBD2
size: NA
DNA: TGTGCCAGCAGTGAGGAGCGGGGGGCCTACAATGAGCAGTTCTTC
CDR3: CASSEERGAYNEQFF

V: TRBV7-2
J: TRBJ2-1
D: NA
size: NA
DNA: TGCGCCAGCAGCCGGTCGAGGCAGGGAGTAACCAATGAGCAGTTCTTC
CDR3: CASSRSRQGVTNEQFF

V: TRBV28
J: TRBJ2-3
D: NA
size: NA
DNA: TGTGCCAGCAGAAGGGGAGATACGCAGTATTTT
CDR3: CASRRGDTQYF

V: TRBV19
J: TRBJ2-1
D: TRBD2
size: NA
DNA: TGTGCCAGTAGTATAGCGACTAGCGCTGAGCAGTTCTTC
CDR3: CASSIATSAEQFF

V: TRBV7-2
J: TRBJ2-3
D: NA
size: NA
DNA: TGTGCCAGCAGCTTCCAAGGGACTTCCACAGATACGCAGTATTTT
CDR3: CASSFQGTSTDTQYF

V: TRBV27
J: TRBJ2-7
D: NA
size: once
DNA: TGTGCCAGCGGAGGGATTTCGGACGAGCAGTACTTC
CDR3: CASGGISDEQYF

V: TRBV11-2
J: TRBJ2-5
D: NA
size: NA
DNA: TGTGCCAGCAGCTTAGGTCTAGGGGGTCAGTGGGAGACCCAGTACTTC
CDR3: CASSLGLGGQWETQYF

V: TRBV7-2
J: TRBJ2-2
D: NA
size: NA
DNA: TGTGCCAGCAGCTTGTCTTGGGCGAACACCGGGGAGCTGTTTTTT
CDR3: CASSLSWANTGELFF

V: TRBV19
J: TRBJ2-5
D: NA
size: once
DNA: TGTGCCAGTACTGTGGGCAGGGGGGGAGATGAGACCCAGTACTTC
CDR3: CASTVGRGGDETQYF

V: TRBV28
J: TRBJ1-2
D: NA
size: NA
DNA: TGTGCCAGCAGTGGAAATGCTGGCTACACCTTC
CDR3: CASSGNAGYTF